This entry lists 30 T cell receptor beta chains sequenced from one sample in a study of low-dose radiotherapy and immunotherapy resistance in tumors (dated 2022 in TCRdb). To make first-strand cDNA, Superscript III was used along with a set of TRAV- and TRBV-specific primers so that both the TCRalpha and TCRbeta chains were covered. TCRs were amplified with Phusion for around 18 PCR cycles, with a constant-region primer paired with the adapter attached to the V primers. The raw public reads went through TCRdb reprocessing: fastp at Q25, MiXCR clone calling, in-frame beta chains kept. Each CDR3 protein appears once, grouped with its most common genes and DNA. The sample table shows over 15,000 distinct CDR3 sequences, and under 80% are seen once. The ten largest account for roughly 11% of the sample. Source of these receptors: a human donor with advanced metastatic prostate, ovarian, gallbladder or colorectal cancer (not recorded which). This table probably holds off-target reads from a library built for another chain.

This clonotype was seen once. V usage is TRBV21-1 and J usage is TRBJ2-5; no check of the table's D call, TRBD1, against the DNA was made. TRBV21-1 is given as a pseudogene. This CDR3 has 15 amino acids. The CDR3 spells CASSKGGQGGETQYF. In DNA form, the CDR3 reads TGTGCCAGCAGCAAAGGGGGACAGGGTGGCGAGACCCAGTACTTC.

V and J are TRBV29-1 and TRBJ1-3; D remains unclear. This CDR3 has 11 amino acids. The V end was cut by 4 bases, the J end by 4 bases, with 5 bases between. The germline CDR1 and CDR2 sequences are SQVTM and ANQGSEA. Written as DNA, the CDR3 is TGCAGCGTTGCTCTGGGAAACACCATATATTTT. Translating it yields CSVALGNTIYF.

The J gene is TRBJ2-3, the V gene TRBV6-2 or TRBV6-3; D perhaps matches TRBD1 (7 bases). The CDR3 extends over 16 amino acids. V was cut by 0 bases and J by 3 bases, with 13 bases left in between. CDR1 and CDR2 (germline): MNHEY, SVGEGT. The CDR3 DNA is TGTGCCAGCAGTTACTCGGTGGAGGGGGCGACAGATACGCAGTATTTT. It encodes CASSYSVEGATDTQYF.

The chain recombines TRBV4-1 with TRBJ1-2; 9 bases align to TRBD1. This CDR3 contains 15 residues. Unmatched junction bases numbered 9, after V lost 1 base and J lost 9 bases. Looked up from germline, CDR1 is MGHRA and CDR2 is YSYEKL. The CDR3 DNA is TGCGCCAGCAGCCAAGGGTTGCGGACAGGGGTTCGCTACACCTTC. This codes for CASSQGLRTGVRYTF.

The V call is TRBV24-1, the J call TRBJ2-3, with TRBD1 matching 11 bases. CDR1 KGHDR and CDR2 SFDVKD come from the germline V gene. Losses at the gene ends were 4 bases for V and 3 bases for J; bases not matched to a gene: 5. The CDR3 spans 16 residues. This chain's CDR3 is CATSDRTGGVTDTQYF. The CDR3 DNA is TGTGCCACCAGTGACCGGACAGGGGGCGTGACAGATACGCAGTATTTT.

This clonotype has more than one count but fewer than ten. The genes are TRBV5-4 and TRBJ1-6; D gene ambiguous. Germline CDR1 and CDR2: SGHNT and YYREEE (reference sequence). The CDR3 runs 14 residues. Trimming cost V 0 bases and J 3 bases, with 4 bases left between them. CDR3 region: CASSLGHYNSPLHF. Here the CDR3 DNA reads TGTGCCAGCAGCTTGGGGCACTATAATTCACCCCTCCACTTT.

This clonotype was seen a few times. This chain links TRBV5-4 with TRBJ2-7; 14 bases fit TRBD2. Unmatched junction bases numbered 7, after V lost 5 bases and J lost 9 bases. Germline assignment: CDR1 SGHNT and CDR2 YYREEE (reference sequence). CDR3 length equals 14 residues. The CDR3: CASSFEGLAGAQYF. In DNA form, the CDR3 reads TGTGCCAGCAGTTTTGAGGGACTAGCGGGAGCGCAGTACTTC.

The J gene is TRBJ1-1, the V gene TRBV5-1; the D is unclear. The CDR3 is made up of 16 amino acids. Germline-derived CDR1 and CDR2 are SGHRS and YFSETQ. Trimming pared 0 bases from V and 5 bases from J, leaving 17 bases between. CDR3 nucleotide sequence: TGCGCCAGCAGCTTGGGGCAGCGATCCCGAAGGACTGAAGCTTTCTTT. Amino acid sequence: CASSLGQRSRRTEAFF.

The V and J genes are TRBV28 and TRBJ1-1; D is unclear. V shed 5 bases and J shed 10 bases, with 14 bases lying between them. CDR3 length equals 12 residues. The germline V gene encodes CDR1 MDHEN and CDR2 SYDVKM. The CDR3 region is CASSPSEPLAFF. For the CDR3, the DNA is TGTGCCAGCAGTCCCTCCGAGCCCTTAGCTTTCTTT.

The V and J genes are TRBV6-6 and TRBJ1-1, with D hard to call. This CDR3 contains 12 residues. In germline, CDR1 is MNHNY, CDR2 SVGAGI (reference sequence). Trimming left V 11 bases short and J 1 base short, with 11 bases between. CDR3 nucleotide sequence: TGTGCCTCAGCGGGCCCGAACACTGAAGCTTTCTTT. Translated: CASAGPNTEAFF.

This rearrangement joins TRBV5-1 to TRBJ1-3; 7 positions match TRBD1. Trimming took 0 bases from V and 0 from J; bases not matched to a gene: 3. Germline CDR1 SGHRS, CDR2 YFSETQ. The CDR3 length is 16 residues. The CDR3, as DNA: TGCGCCAGCAGCTTGGACAGGGGTGGCTCTGGAAACACCATATATTTT. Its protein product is CASSLDRGGSGNTIYF.

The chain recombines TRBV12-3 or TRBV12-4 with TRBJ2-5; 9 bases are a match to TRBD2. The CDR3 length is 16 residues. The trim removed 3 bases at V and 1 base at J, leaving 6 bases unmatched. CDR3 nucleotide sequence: TGTGCCAGCAGTTTGAAGGGACTAGCAGTCCAAGAGACCCAGTACTTC. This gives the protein CASSLKGLAVQETQYF.

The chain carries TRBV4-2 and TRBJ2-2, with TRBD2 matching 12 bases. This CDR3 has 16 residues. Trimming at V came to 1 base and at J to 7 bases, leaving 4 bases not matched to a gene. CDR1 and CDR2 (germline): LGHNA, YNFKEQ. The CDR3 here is CASSQGLAGEGGELFF. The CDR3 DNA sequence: TGTGCCAGCAGCCAAGGACTAGCGGGAGAGGGCGGGGAGCTGTTTTTT.

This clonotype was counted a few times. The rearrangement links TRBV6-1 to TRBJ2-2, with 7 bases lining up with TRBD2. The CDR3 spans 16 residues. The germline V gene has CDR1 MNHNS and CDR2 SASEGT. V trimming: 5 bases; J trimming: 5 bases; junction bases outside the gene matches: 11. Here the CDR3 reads CASSLGREVWTGELFF. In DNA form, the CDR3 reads TGTGCCAGCAGTTTGGGGAGGGAGGTCTGGACCGGGGAGCTGTTTTTT.

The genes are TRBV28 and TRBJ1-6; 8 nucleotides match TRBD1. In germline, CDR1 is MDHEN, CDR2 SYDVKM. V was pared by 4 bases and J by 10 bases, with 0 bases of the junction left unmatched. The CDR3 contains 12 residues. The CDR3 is CASSSGGSPLHF. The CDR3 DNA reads TGTGCCAGCAGTTCAGGGGGCTCACCCCTCCACTTT.

The CDR3 loop reads CASSASGSDNEQFF. The CDR3 bases are TGTGCCAGCAGCGCTAGCGGGAGTGACAATGAGCAGTTCTTC. The chain is built from TRBV12-3 or TRBV12-4 and TRBJ2-1, with 10 bases fitting TRBD2. CDR3 length equals 14 residues. The ends lost 6 bases at V and 5 bases at J; junction bases unmatched: 4.

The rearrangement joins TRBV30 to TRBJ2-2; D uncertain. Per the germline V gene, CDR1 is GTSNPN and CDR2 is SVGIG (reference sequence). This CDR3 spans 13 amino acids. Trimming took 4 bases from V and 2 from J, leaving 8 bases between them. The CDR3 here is CAWKPFNTGELFF. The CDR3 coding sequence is TGTGCCTGGAAACCGTTTAACACCGGGGAGCTGTTTTTT.

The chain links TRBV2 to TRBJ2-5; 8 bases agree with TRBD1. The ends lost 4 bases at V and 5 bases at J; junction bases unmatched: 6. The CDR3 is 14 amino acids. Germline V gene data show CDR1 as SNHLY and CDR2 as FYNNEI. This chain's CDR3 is CASSVDRGRETQYF. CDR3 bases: TGTGCCAGCAGTGTTGACAGGGGACGGGAGACCCAGTACTTC.

Written as DNA, the CDR3 is TGCGCCAGCAGCCCCTCCCCCGACGCAGGTGTCGGCTACACCTTC. Its protein product is CASSPSPDAGVGYTF. The chain combines TRBV5-1 with TRBJ1-2; D gene ambiguous. Germline CDR1 is SGHRS and CDR2 is YFSETQ. V gave up 4 bases and J gave up 8 bases, with 21 bases separating them. The CDR3 spans 15 residues.

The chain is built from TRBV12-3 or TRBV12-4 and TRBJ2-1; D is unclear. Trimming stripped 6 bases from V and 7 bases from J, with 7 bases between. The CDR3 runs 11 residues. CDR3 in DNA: TGTGCCAGCAGCCGCACTAATGAGCAGTTCTTC. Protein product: CASSRTNEQFF.

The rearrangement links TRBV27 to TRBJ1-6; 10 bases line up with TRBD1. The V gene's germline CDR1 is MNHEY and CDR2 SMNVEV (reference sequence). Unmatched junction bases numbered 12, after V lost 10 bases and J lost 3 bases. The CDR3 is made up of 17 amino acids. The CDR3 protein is CAILKARTGGYNSPLHF. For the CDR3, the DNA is TGTGCCATCCTTAAGGCGCGGACAGGGGGCTATAATTCACCCCTCCACTTT.

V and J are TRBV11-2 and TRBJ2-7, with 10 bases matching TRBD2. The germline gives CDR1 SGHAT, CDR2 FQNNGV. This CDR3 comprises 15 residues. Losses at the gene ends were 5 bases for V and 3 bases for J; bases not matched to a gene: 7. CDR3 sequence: CASSPVVAGGYEQYF. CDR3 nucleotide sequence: TGTGCCAGCAGCCCGGTGGTAGCGGGAGGCTACGAGCAGTACTTC.

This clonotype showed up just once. The CDR3 DNA sequence: TGTGCCAGCAGCGGAAGTGTACAGGGGTACGAGCAGTACTTC. Translation: CASSGSVQGYEQYF. The genes are TRBV11-2 and TRBJ2-7; 7 nucleotides align to TRBD1. Germline V gives CDR1 SGHAT, CDR2 FQNNGV. Trimming cost V 5 bases and J 4 bases; bases outside gene matches: 8. This CDR3 contains 14 residues.

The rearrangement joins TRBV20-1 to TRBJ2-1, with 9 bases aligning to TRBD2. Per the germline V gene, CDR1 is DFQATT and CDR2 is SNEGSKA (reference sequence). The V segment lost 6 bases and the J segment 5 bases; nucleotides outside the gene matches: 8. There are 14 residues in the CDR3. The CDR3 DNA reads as TGCAGTGCGGGGGGGGGACTAGCAGACAATGAGCAGTTCTTC. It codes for CSAGGGLADNEQFF.

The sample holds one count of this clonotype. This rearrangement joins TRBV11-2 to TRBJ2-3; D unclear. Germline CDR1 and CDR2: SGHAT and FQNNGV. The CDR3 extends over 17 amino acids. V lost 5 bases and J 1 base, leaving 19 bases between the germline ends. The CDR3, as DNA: TGTGCCAGCAGCCTCCCTTCTTTCGGTTCCGGCACAGATACGCAGTATTTT. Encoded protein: CASSLPSFGSGTDTQYF.

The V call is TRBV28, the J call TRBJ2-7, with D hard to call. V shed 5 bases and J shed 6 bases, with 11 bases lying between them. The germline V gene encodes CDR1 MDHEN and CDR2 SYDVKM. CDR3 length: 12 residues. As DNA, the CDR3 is TGTGCCAGCAGTGTGGGCCCGAGCGAGCAGTACTTC. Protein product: CASSVGPSEQYF. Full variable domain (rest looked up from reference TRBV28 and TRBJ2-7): DVKVTQSSRYLVKRTGEKVFLECVQDMDHENMFWYRQDPGLGLRLIYFSYDVKMKEKGDIPEGYSVSREKKERFSLILESASTNQTSMYLCASSVGPSEQYFGPGTRLTVT.

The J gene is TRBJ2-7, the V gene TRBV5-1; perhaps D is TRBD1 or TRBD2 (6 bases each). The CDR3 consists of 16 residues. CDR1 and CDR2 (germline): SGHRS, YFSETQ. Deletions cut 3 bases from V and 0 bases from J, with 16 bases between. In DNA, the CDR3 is TGCGCCAGCAGCTGGGGGGCAAGGGGGTCCTCCTACGAGCAGTACTTC. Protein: CASSWGARGSSYEQYF.

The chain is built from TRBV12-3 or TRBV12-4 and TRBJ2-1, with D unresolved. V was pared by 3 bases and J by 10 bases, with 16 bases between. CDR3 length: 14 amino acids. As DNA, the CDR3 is TGTGCCAGCAGTTTCAAGTCAAGTTCAATCGAGCAGTTCTTC. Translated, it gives CASSFKSSSIEQFF.

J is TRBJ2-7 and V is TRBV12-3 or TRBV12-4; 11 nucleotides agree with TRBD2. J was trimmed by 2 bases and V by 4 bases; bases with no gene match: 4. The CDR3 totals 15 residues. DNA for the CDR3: TGTGCCAGCAGTTATGGGACTAGCGGTACCTACGAGCAGTACTTC. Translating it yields CASSYGTSGTYEQYF.

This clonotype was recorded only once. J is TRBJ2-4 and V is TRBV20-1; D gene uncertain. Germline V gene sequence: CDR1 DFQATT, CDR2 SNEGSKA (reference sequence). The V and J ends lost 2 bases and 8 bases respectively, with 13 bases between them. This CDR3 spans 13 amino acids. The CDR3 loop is CSARQPSGDIQYF. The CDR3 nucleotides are TGCAGTGCTAGACAACCTAGTGGGGACATTCAGTACTTC.